The rows below give T cell receptor beta chains drawn from one sample of a study of CD8 T cells in Susac syndrome. TCRdb independently ran MiXCR on the immunoSEQ multiplex PCR reads; one entry per CDR3 protein. Found here are tens of thousands of distinct CDR3 sequences, 90% to 97% of them singletons; the top ten hold 0.62%. Source material: CD8+ T cells from PBMCs. These receptors came from a human donor with Susac syndrome. The CDR3 runs from the conserved cysteine through the conserved F or W. A D gene is named only where the DNA matches it firmly. Clone size is stated in some rows and not others, as once, few, many or a class when expanded.

v_call	clone_size	j_call	d_call	cdr3_aa	cdr3_nt
TRBV29-1	.	TRBJ1-3	.	CSVEDQGNTIYF	TGCAGCGTTGAAGATCAGGGCAACACCATATATTTT
TRBV5-1	.	TRBJ2-7	.	CASSRDTAAYEQYF	TGCGCCAGCAGCCGCGACACAGCGGCCTACGAGCAGTACTTC
TRBV9	.	TRBJ1-6	.	CASSVASGLNSPLHF	TGTGCCAGCAGCGTAGCGTCCGGGCTCAATTCACCCCTCCACTTT
TRBV28	.	TRBJ1-2	.	CASRIGFAGYTF	TGTGCCAGCAGGATTGGGTTTGCTGGCTACACCTTC
TRBV14	.	TRBJ2-7	.	CASSQNLDYEQYF	TGTGCCAGCAGCCAAAACCTTGACTACGAGCAGTACTTC
TRBV18	once	TRBJ1-6	TRBD1	CASSPPVRTGNSPLHF	TGTGCCAGCTCACCGCCTGTCAGGACAGGGAATTCACCCCTCCACTTT
TRBV27	.	TRBJ1-1	TRBD1	CASSLPDRVGTEAFF	TGTGCCAGCAGTCTCCCCGACAGGGTGGGCACTGAAGCTTTCTTT
TRBV28	.	TRBJ2-7	.	CASSLTGLSYEQYF	TGTGCCAGCAGTTTAACGGGTTTGTCCTACGAGCAGTACTTC
TRBV9	.	TRBJ1-4	.	CASSARNNEKLFF	TGTGCCAGCAGCGCCAGAAACAATGAAAAACTGTTTTTT
TRBV11-2	.	TRBJ2-7	.	CASSLYLGSYEQYF	TGTGCCAGCAGCTTATACCTGGGATCCTACGAGCAGTACTTC
TRBV7-9	.	TRBJ2-3	TRBD1	CASSLPRDSHTDTQYF	TGTGCCAGCAGCTTACCCAGGGACAGCCACACAGATACGCAGTATTTT
TRBV18	.	TRBJ2-7	.	CASSPRQAGPSYEQYF	TGTGCCAGCTCACCACGGCAGGCAGGTCCCTCCTACGAGCAGTACTTC